This TCR beta chain was sequenced in a study of CD8+ T cells in alopecia areata (dated by TCRdb to 2017 to 2018). A note on the overall study: Treated patients were enrolled in an open-label pilot trial of oral tofacitinib at 5 to 10 mg twice daily for moderate-to-severe alopecia areata. Tofacitinib was given for 6 to 18 months, followed by 6 months of follow-up off drug to assess delayed response and recurrence. In treated patients, disease severity was measured using the SALT score, which gives the percentage of scalp surface area affected. To study T cell clonal expansion in alopecia areata, the researchers applied high-throughput TCRbeta sequencing to both the C3H/HeJ mouse model and human patients. On the human side, TCRbeta sequencing was run on scalp tissue and on sorted CD4+ and CD8+ peripheral blood T cells from healthy controls and from alopecia areata patients with either patchy or totalis/universalis disease. Biopsies were taken from tofacitinib-treated patients at baseline and again at 4 and 24 weeks into treatment, and several of those patients also had a later scalp biopsy. Clonality in the scalp was compared among normal scalp (n=4), patchy alopecia areata scalp (n=8), and alopecia totalis/universalis scalp (n=8). RNA was obtained with the PAXgene miRNA kit for fixed scalp, the miRNeasy kit for PBMCs, and the RNeasy kit for mouse skin. Amplification of TCRbeta CDR3 regions was done by immunoSEQ multiplex PCR using 35 Vbeta forward primers and 13 Jbeta reverse primers. The paper as a whole reports these results and caveats: During tofacitinib treatment, many expanded lesional clones remained in scalp and blood, and this persistence may partly explain relapse after treatment is stopped. Because the treated cohort was small and had just a single nonresponder, larger studies are needed to establish links between baseline CD8+ expansion and response. Compared with normal scalp, lesional scalp, particularly in alopecia totalis/universalis, had higher clonality and more expanded CD8+ clones, which suggests antigenic drive. Unlike mouse skin, where gammadelta T cells dominate, normal human skin contains resident alphabeta T cells that get sequenced too, which complicates analysis of the scalp TCR repertoire. Tofacitinib significantly decreased scalp clonality and the number of expanded CD8+ clones among the top 100 scalp clones. TCR sequences shared between patients were less clear than in mice, possibly partly because of HLA diversity in the patient population.

From its cysteine to its phenylalanine, the CDR3 spans 14 amino acids. The only DNA kept is the CDR3, 42 bases in frame from the first base. The germline V gene supplies CDR1 SQVTM and CDR2 ANQGSEA. V is shortened by 5 bases, J by 0 bases, and the region joining them spans 12 bases. With regard to this clone: Its antigen remains unidentified. No base quality information exists; no much larger clone differs at one position.

The time point label on this specimen signifies: 24 weeks on oral tofacitinib. The sample's treatment or condition label, in plain terms: oral pan-JAK inhibitor, 5-10 mg twice daily. From alopecia areata patients, peripheral blood was collected along with lesional scalp punch biopsies. PBMCs were separated by density centrifugation and stained for CD3, CD4 and CD8, after which CD4+ and CD8+ T cells were sorted on a FACSAria. Receptor libraries were prepared by the immunoSEQ multiplex PCR assay. RNA was extracted from all samples and reverse transcribed into cDNA, which served as template for TCR sequencing. SuperScript III was used for first-strand cDNA synthesis, primed with a 2:1 mix of oligo-dT and random hexamers. A synthetic immune receptor repertoire was used to measure amplification bias, and any remaining bias was corrected computationally. Per the authors' processing: Raw reads were preprocessed for error removal, and CDR3 was defined according to IMGT conventions as running from the conserved cysteine to phenylalanine. Clonality was computed by normalizing Shannon entropy by log2 of the number of productive unique TCRs and subtracting the result from 1. Whether scalp clones were CD4 or CD8 was inferred by matching scalp TCRbeta sequences against CD4 and CD8 repertoires sorted from blood. TCRdb stores this immuneACCESS table with in-frame sequences only. Part of the clones is absent; in the studies checked, under half of the shortfall reflects unresolved V genes, and no reason is known for the rest. The V and J calls and clone size were taken over from that table, and D and trimming were inferred from the DNA. The sample records approximately 280,000 clones, 58% of which are singletons. The ten largest clones add up to under 2% of the sample.

Recombination connected TRBV29-1 to TRBJ2-3; perhaps TRBD1 is the D gene, with 5 bases matching. Sequenced here: CD4+ T cells sorted from blood, sampled at week 24, from a patient treated with tofacitinib. The TCR was taken from a human donor with alopecia areata. The nucleotide sequence reads TGCAGCGTTAAATACAGGCTAAGCACAGATACGCAGTATTTT. This gives the protein CSVKYRLSTDTQYF.